This T cell receptor beta chain stems from a study of shared clonotypes between healthy human individuals. Study outcomes and limitations: Enrolling few donors narrowed the genetic and exposure-history diversity that was represented. When compared with the clonotypes that were shared by all four sorted-subset donors, the non-shared clonotypes turned out to have lower generation probabilities.

CDR1 MNHNY and CDR2 SVGAGI come from the germline V gene (reference sequence). The CDR3 loop spans 15 amino acids. With 7 bases clipped from V and 2 bases from J, the junction kept 10 bases outside the gene matches. In the study's own analysis: Junction-only immunoSEQ sequences carried no quality scores, so filtering differed. The data were produced by immunoSEQ multiplex PCR, yet TCRdb's version contains in-frame clones alone and is incomplete. V and J calls and clone size are given by that table; D and trimming were obtained from the DNA. Counted here are about 1 million clones, about 70% occurring once; the ten biggest clones make up approximately 1.5%. A word on this clone: The antigen remains unidentified.

This sequence was found in a man aged 18-30 years in good health. V usage is TRBV6-6 and J usage is TRBJ1-2, with TRBD1 identical over 7 bases. Sequenced sample: memory CD4+ T cells sorted from blood. Subset described: CD45RA-negative fraction. CDR3 region: CASTSAQGQNYGYTF. DNA of the CDR3: TGTGCCAGCACCTCAGCGCAGGGACAGAACTATGGCTACACCTTC.